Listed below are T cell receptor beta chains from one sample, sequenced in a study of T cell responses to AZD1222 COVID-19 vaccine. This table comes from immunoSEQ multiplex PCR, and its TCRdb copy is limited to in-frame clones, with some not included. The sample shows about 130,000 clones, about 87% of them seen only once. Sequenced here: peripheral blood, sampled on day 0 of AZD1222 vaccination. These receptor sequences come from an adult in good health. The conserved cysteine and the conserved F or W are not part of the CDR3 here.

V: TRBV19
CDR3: ASSIGQGANYGYT

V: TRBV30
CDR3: AWSSGTGGVGQPQH

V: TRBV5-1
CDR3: ASSLGGFRDEQF

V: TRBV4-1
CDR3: ASSQERASPYEQY

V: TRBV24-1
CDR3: ATSNEGTGGYT

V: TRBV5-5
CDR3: ASSWGLADRGAQETQY

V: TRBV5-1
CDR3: ASTPGGGNTGELF

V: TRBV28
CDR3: ASSPGGATDSGNTIY

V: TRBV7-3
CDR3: ASSSPIGTSVNEQF

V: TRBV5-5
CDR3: ASSLDASGAYNEQF

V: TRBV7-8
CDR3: ASSLVALTGGEQF

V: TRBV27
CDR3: ASSSGALSGNTIY

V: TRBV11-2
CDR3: ASSRGISYGYT

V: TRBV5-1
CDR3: ASSLGAEGRSYEQY

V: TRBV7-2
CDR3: ASSPWAGRETQY

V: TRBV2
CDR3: ASSEQGTDSNQPQH

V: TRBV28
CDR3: ASLAGSLYNEQF

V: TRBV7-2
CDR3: ASSLARVANDYEQY

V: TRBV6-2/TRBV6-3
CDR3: ASSYSFGLINTDTQY

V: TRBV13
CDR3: ASSLDDSRNEQF

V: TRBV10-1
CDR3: ASSEGVRDQQF